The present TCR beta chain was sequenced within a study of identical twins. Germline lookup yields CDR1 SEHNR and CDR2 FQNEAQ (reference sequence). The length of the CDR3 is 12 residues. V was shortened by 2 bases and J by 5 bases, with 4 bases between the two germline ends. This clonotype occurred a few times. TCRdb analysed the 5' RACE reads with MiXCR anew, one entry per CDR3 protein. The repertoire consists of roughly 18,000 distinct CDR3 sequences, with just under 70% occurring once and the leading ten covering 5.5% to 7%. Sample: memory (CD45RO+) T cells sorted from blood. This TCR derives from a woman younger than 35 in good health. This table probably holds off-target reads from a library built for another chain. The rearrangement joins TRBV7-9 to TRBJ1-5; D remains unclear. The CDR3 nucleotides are TGTGCCAGCAGCTTATATGATCAGCCCCAGCATTTT. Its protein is CASSLYDQPQHF.